A single sample gave rise to the 5 T cell receptor beta chains below, sequenced in a study of T cell responses to AZD1222 COVID-19 vaccine. Method: immunoSEQ multiplex PCR; TCRdb's copy keeps in-frame clones and lacks some. This table has 130,000 or so clones, 86% appearing once. The material sequenced was peripheral blood, taken on day 0 of AZD1222 vaccination. Every receptor here comes from an adult in good health.

This clone has only one observation. V and J are TRBV7-2 and TRBJ2-7, with TRBD2 as a possible D gene (6 bases). The germline CDR1 and CDR2 sequences are SGHTA and FQGNSA. V lost 1 base to trimming and J lost 1 base, with 8 bases between them. This CDR3 has 14 amino acids. In nucleotides, the CDR3 is TGTGCCAGCAGCTTAGAGGAGGGTTCCTACGAGCAGTACTTC. Residues: CASSLEEGSYEQYF.

The chain uses TRBV4-1 and TRBJ2-1; TRBD2 aligns across 8 bases. CDR3 length equals 15 residues. With V trimmed by 3 bases and J by 15 bases, 16 bases remained unmatched. CDR1 MGHRA and CDR2 YSYEKL come from the germline V gene. The CDR3 DNA sequence: TGCGCCAGCAGCCACGCGAAGATGGGACTAGGGTTGCGGTTCTTC. This gives the protein CASSHAKMGLGLRFF.

This chain uses TRBV27 with TRBJ2-1; D not certain. The ends were cut back, 5 bases at V and 4 bases at J, with 9 bases in the middle. The CDR3 length is 13 residues. Germline V CDR1 and CDR2: MNHEY, SMNVEV (reference sequence). The CDR3 here is CASSKTVYNEQFF. The CDR3 DNA is TGTGCCAGCAGTAAAACCGTGTACAATGAGCAGTTCTTC.

The chain is built from TRBV30 and TRBJ2-7; tentative D call: TRBD1 (5 bases). This CDR3 comprises 13 residues. Trimming stripped 5 bases from V and 9 bases from J, with 20 bases between. Germline CDR1 and CDR2: GTSNPN and SVGIG (reference sequence). The CDR3 sequence: CAWGQGRPPPQYF. In DNA form, the CDR3 reads TGTGCCTGGGGTCAGGGAAGGCCTCCTCCGCAGTACTTC. The full variable domain, rest sourced from reference TRBV30 and TRBJ2-7, is SQTIHQWPATLVQPVGSPLSLECTVEGTSNPNLYWYRQAAGRGLQLLFYSVGIGQISSEVPQNLSASRPQDRQFILSSKKLLLSDSGFYLCAWGQGRPPPQYFGPGTRLTVT.

The genes are TRBV28 and TRBJ2-6; no clear D. V lost 3 bases and J lost 4, with 13 bases in between. This CDR3 is 16 amino acids long. The germline V gene has CDR1 MDHEN and CDR2 SYDVKM. The CDR3 protein is CASSFLNQNGANVLTF. The CDR3 region has the DNA TGTGCCAGCAGTTTTTTAAACCAAAACGGGGCCAACGTCCTGACTTTC. Full variable domain (remainder filled in from reference TRBV28 and TRBJ2-6): DVKVTQSSRYLVKRTGEKVFLECVQDMDHENMFWYRQDPGLGLRLIYFSYDVKMKEKGDIPEGYSVSREKKERFSLILESASTNQTSMYLCASSFLNQNGANVLTFGAGSRLTVL.